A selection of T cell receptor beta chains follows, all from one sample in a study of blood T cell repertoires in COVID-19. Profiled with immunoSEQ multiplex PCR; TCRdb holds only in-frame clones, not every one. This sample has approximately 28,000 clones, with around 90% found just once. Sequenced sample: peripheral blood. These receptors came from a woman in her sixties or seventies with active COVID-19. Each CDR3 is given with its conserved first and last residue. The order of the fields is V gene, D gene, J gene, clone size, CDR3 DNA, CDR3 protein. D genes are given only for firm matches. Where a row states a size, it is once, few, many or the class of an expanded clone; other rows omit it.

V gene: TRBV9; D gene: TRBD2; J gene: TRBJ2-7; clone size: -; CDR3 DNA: TGTGCCAGCAGCGTAGCCGGACTAGCGGGCTACGAGCAGTACTTC; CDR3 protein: CASSVAGLAGYEQYF
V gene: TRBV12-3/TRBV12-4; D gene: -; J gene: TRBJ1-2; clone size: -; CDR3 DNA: TGTGTCAGCAGTTTGGGGGGGAGCTATGGCTACACCTTC; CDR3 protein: CVSSLGGSYGYTF
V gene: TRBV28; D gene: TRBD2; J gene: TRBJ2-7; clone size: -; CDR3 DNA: TGTGCCAGCAGTTTAGGGTCTAGCGGCGTTAGGGAGCAGTACTTC; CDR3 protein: CASSLGSSGVREQYF
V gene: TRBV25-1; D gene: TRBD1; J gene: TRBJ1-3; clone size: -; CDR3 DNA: TGTGCCAGCAGTGAAGGGGACAGGGGGCGAAACACCATATATTTT; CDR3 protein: CASSEGDRGRNTIYF
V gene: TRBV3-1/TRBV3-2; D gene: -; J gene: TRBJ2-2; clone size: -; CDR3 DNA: TGTGCCAGCAGCCATCGGTCGCAGGGCCGGAACACCGGGGAGCTGTTTTTT; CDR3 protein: CASSHRSQGRNTGELFF
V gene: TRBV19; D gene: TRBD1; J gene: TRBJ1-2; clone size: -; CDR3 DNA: TGTGCCAGTAGCCCAACAGGGGCCTATGGCTACACCTTC; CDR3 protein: CASSPTGAYGYTF
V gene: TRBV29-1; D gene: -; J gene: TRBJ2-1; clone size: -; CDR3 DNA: TGCAGCGTTGCCCCGACCCGGGACAATGAGCAGTTCTTC; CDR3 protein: CSVAPTRDNEQFF
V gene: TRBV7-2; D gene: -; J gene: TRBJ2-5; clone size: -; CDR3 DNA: TGTGCCAGCAGCTTAGAAGGAGAGACAGGAGAGACCCAGTACTTC; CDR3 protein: CASSLEGETGETQYF
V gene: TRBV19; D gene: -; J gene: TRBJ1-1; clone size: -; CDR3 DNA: TGTGCCAGTAGCCCGATGGTGGGGAGCACTGAAGCTTTCTTT; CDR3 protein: CASSPMVGSTEAFF
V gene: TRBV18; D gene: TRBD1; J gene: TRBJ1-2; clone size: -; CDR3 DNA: TGTGCCAGCTCAGCCGGGACAGATGGGGGCGGCTACACCTTC; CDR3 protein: CASSAGTDGGGYTF
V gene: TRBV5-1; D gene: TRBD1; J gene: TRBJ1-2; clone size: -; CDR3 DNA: TGCGCCAGCAGCGACACAGGGGGCGCGTATGGCTACACCTTC; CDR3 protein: CASSDTGGAYGYTF
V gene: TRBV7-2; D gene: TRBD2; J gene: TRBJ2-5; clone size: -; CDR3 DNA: TGTGCCAGCAGCTTAGTGGCTAGCGGCCAGGAGACCCAGTACTTC; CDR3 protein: CASSLVASGQETQYF
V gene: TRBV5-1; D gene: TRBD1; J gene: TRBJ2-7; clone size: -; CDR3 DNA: TGCGCCAGCAGCTTGGACGGGACAGCCGCCTACGAGCAGTACTTC; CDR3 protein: CASSLDGTAAYEQYF
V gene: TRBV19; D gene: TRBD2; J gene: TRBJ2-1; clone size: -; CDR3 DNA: TGTGCCAGTAGGGCAGGTGGCGGGAGGGCCTGGGAGCAGTTCTTC; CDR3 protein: CASRAGGGRAWEQFF
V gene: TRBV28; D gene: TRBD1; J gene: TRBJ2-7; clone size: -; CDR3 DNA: TGTGCCAGCAGTTACGGGACAGGGGCAACCTACGAGCAGTACTTC; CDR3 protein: CASSYGTGATYEQYF
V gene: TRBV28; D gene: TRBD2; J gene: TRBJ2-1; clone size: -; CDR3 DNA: TGTGCCAGCAGTTTAGTTAGCGGGGAGCAGTTCTTC; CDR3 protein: CASSLVSGEQFF
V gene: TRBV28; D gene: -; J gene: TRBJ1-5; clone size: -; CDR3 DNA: TGTGCCAGCAGACATGGGGGGTCGCGGAATCAGCCCCAGCATTTT; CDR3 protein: CASRHGGSRNQPQHF
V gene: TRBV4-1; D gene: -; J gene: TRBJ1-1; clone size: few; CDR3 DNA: TGCGCCAGCAGCCAAGGTCTTTTGGGCACCCAAGCTTTCTTT; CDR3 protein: CASSQGLLGTQAFF
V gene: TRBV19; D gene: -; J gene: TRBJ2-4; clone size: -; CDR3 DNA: TGTGCCAGTAGTAGCGACAGGGCACCGGGACTAGCCAAAAACATTCAGTACTTC; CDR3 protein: CASSSDRAPGLAKNIQYF
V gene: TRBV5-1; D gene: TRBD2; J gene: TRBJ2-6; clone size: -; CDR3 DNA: TGCGCCAGCAGCTTGGAACCTAGCGGGAGGACCGGGGCCAACGTCCTGACTTTC; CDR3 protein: CASSLEPSGRTGANVLTF
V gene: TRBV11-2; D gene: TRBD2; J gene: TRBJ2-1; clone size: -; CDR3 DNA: TGTGCCAGCAGCTTCAATAGCGGGAGTGGCAATGAGCAGTTCTTC; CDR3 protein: CASSFNSGSGNEQFF
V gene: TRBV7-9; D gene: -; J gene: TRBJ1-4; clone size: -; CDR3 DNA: TGTGCCAGCAGCTTAGGGCAGGGACTTCTTGAAAAACTGTTTTTT; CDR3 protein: CASSLGQGLLEKLFF
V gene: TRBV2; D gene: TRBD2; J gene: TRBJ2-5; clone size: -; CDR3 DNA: TGTGCCAGCAGCCCACTAGCGGTTGAGACCCAGTACTTC; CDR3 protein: CASSPLAVETQYF
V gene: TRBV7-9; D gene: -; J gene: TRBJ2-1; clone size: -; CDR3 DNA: TGTGCCAGCAGCTTAGCGGGGCCCCACAATGAGCAGTTCTTC; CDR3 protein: CASSLAGPHNEQFF
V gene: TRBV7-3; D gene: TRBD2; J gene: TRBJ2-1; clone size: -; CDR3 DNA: TGTGCCAGCAGCTATGATTCGGGGGGTACCTACAATGAGCAGTTCTTC; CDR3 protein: CASSYDSGGTYNEQFF
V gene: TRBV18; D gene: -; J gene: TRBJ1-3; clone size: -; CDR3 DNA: TGTGCCAGCTCACCACGGGGCCCTCCCTCTGGAAACACCATATATTTT; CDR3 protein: CASSPRGPPSGNTIYF
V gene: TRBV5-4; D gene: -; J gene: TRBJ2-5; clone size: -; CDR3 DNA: TGTGCCAGCAGTAACGGACTACAAGAGACCCAGTACTTC; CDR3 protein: CASSNGLQETQYF
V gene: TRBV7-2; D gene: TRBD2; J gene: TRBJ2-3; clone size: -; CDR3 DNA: TGTGCCAGCAGCTTACGTGGGAGGGCCTCGTTTCCAGATACGCAGTATTTT; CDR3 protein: CASSLRGRASFPDTQYF
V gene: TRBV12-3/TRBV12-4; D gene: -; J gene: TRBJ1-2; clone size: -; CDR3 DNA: TGTGCCAGCAGCCAAACCCGACAGGCCCTCTTC; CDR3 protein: CASSQTRQALF
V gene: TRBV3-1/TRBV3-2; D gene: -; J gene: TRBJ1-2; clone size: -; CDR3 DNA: TGTGCCAGCAGCCCAAGGACAGCCAAAGGAGGCTACACCTTC; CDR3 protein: CASSPRTAKGGYTF
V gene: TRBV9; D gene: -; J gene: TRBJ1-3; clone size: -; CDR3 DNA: TGTGCCAGCAGCCGGGAGGGGTCTGGAAACACCATATATTTT; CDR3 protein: CASSREGSGNTIYF
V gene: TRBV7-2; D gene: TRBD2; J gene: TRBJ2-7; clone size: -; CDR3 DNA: TGTGCCAGCAGCTTCGCGCCGGGCGGCGGGAGTGGGTACGAGCAGTACTTC; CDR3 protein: CASSFAPGGGSGYEQYF
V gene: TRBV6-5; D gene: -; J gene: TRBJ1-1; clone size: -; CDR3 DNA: TGTGCCAGCAGACGCGGGCGGGACACTGAAGCTTTCTTT; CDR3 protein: CASRRGRDTEAFF
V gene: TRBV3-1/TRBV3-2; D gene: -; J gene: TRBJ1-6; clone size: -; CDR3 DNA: TGTGCCAGCAGCCAGGACAGAAACTTACCCCTCCACTTT; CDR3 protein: CASSQDRNLPLHF
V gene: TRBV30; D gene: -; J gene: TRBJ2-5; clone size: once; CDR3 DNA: TGTGCTGGAGGTCAGCAAGAGACCCAGTACTTC; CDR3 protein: CAGGQQETQYF
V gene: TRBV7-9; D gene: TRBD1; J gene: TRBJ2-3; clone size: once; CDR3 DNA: TGTGCCAGCAGCTTTGGACAGGGCGAGTCGGATACGCAGTATTTT; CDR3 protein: CASSFGQGESDTQYF